Below, 31 T cell receptor beta chains from the same sample are listed, as sequenced in a study of shared clonotypes between healthy human individuals. Sequenced by immunoSEQ multiplex PCR; TCRdb stores in-frame clones only, minus some. Found here are 110,000 or so clones, about 71% of them singletons; the top ten hold over 20%. Input material: memory CD8+ T cells sorted from blood. Specified subset: CD45RO+ cells pooled with CCR7-negative TemRA cells. These receptors were collected from a young woman in good health.

This clone was counted only a few times. The chain has TRBV19 and TRBJ2-1; D is tentatively TRBD1 or TRBD2 (6 bases each). The CDR3 has 14 residues. V was clipped by 3 bases and J by 4 bases, with 10 bases between them. CDR1 and CDR2 (germline): LNHDA, SQIVND (reference sequence). CDR3 sequence: CASSMGAGYNEQFF. The DNA for the CDR3 is TGTGCCAGTAGTATGGGGGCGGGGTACAATGAGCAGTTCTTC.

The chain combines TRBV28 with TRBJ1-2; D not resolved. This CDR3 contains 13 residues. In germline, CDR1 is MDHEN, CDR2 SYDVKM. Trimming took off 10 bases at V and 0 bases at J, with 12 bases between the two ends. CDR3 sequence: CATAAFPNYGYTF. The CDR3 coding sequence is TGTGCCACTGCCGCGTTCCCTAACTATGGCTACACCTTC.

The chain has TRBV18 and TRBJ2-7; 7 bases are a match to TRBD1. The CDR3 has 15 residues. V was pared by 3 bases and J by 0 bases, with 5 bases of the junction left unmatched. Germline values: CDR1 KGHSH, CDR2 LQKENI. CDR3 bases: TGTGCCAGCTCACCCCCGCACAGGGGCTCCTACGAGCAGTACTTC. Protein product: CASSPPHRGSYEQYF.

This clone was recorded a few times. The CDR3 DNA follows: TGTGCCAGCAGCTTAGAGGGACAGGCCGAAGAGACCCAGTACTTC. The encoded protein is CASSLEGQAEETQYF. The chain recombines TRBV13 with TRBJ2-5, with 8 nucleotides matching TRBD1. The V gene end was trimmed by 1 base and the J gene end by 3 bases; junction bases not matched to a gene: 4. Germline assignment: CDR1 PRHDT and CDR2 FYEKMQ (reference sequence). The CDR3 length is 15 residues.

This chain joins TRBV10-3 and TRBJ1-5; the D is unclear. Germline V gene sequence: CDR1 ENHRY, CDR2 SYGVKD. Trimming removed 0 bases at V and 7 bases at J, with 7 bases between. The CDR3 spans 13 residues. CDR3 in amino acids: CAISESTGQPQHF. The DNA of the CDR3 is TGTGCCATCAGTGAGTCGACGGGGCAGCCCCAGCATTTT.

J is TRBJ2-7 and V is TRBV25-1; 7 positions match TRBD2. Germline assignment: CDR1 MGHDK and CDR2 SYGVNS. This CDR3 is 13 amino acids long. Trimming took 1 base from V and 4 from J; bases not matched to a gene: 1. CDR3 DNA: TGTGCCAGCAGTGAATCCGGGGGGTACGAGCAGTACTTC. This encodes CASSESGGYEQYF.

This clone came up a few times. The chain couples TRBV11-2 to TRBJ2-1, with D possibly TRBD2 on 5 matching bases. This CDR3 region has 16 residues. Germline lookup yields CDR1 SGHAT and CDR2 FQNNGV. V was pared by 0 bases and J by 6 bases, with 15 bases between. The CDR3 DNA sequence: TGTGCCAGCAGCTTAGACGCGCTAGCCGAGATCAATGAGCAGTTCTTC. This translates into CASSLDALAEINEQFF.

V and J are TRBV6-5 and TRBJ1-6; no reliable D call. V lost 7 bases and J 7 bases, leaving 17 bases between the germline ends. Germline V gene data show CDR1 as MNHEY and CDR2 as SVGAGI. The CDR3 length is 15 residues. Here the CDR3 reads CASKIRDSFNSPLHF. The DNA of the CDR3 is TGTGCCAGCAAGATAAGGGATTCCTTCAATTCACCCCTCCACTTT.

With respect to this clone: With a far larger clone one base away, a read error is the likely cause. The rearrangement joins TRBV6-4 to TRBJ2-6; D is ambiguous. CDR3 size: 13 residues. Looked up from germline, CDR1 is MRHNA and CDR2 is SNTAGT. CDR3 in amino acids: CASRDSGANVLTF. The CDR3 DNA sequence: TGTGCCAGCAGGGACTCTGGGGCCAACGTCCTGACTTTC.

This rearrangement joins TRBV11-2 to TRBJ1-2, with D possibly matching TRBD1 (6 bases). The V end lost 1 base, the J end lost 5 bases, and 17 bases lay between the germline ends. Germline V gene data show CDR1 as SGHAT and CDR2 as FQNNGV. CDR3 length: 16 residues. In nucleotides, the CDR3 is TGTGCCAGCAGCTTAGGCTGGACAGCCTCTCCTTATGGCTACACCTTC. Residues: CASSLGWTASPYGYTF.

The chain has TRBV6-1 and TRBJ1-5; possibly TRBD1 for D (5 bases). This CDR3 region has 17 residues. Per germline, CDR1 MNHNS and CDR2 SASEGT. Trimming pared 2 bases from V and 2 bases from J, leaving 16 bases between. CDR3 in amino acids: CASSEYTRRGGNQPQHF. The CDR3, as DNA: TGTGCCAGCAGTGAATACACCAGAAGAGGGGGCAATCAGCCCCAGCATTTT.

The J gene is TRBJ2-2, the V gene TRBV4-1; 9 bases are shared with TRBD1. The CDR3 extends over 14 amino acids. Germline CDR1 is MGHRA and CDR2 is YSYEKL. J was trimmed by 5 bases and V by 4 bases; bases with no gene match: 2. Here the CDR3 DNA reads TGCGCCAGCAGCCGCGGGACAGGGACCGGGGAGCTGTTTTTT. Amino acids: CASSRGTGTGELFF.

The chain recombines TRBV10-3 with TRBJ2-1; TRBD2 matches 7 bases. The CDR3 contains 14 residues. Germline V gene lookup returns CDR1 ENHRY and CDR2 SYGVKD. V was pared by 4 bases and J by 6 bases, with 6 bases of the junction left unmatched. The CDR3: CAISVPGLPNEQFF. The DNA of the CDR3 is TGTGCCATCAGTGTACCGGGACTACCCAATGAGCAGTTCTTC.

The genes are TRBV5-1 and TRBJ2-2; 9 bases line up with TRBD2. There are 17 residues in the CDR3. V shed 0 bases and J 4 bases; nucleotides not matched to a gene: 7. CDR1 is SGHRS and CDR2 is YFSETQ in the germline V gene. The CDR3 reads CASSLDGSGRVTGELFF. Written as DNA, the CDR3 is TGCGCCAGCAGCTTGGACGGTAGCGGGAGAGTCACCGGGGAGCTGTTTTTT.

The CDR3 loop reads CASSLVGSGSSYNEQFF. In DNA, the CDR3 is TGCGCCAGCAGCTTGGTTGGTAGCGGCAGCTCCTACAATGAGCAGTTCTTC. This chain links TRBV5-1 with TRBJ2-1, with D perhaps matching TRBD2 (6 bases). Germline V gene data show CDR1 as SGHRS and CDR2 as YFSETQ. Trimming pared 0 bases from V and 0 bases from J, leaving 13 bases between. There are 17 residues in the CDR3.

In its sample, this clone was seen a few times. The V gene is TRBV6-5, the J gene TRBJ1-3, with D uncertain. V was shortened by 6 bases and J by 1 base, with 1 base between the two germline ends. CDR3 length: 11 residues. Germline CDR1 reads MNHEY; CDR2 reads SVGAGI. Here the CDR3 DNA reads TGTGCCAGCAGGTCTGGAAACACCATATATTTT. Protein sequence: CASRSGNTIYF.

V and J are TRBV9 and TRBJ2-3; TRBD2 aligns across 10 bases. Trimming took 4 bases from V and 3 from J; bases not matched to a gene: 8. CDR3 length: 16 amino acids. Germline values: CDR1 SGDLS, CDR2 YYNGEE. CDR3 DNA: TGTGCCAGCAGCTCAAACCCTAGCGGGAGTACAGATACGCAGTATTTT. Translation: CASSSNPSGSTDTQYF.

The chain has TRBV6-1 and TRBJ1-1; TRBD1 matches 8 bases. V gave up 4 bases and J gave up 10 bases; unmatched junction bases: 14. The CDR3 is 15 amino acids. CDR1 MNHNS and CDR2 SASEGT come from the germline V gene. The CDR3 coding sequence is TGTGCCAGCAGTGTGGGGCCGACAGGGGACGAGGTAGCTTTCTTT. This encodes CASSVGPTGDEVAFF.

The rearrangement joins TRBV5-6 to TRBJ2-3, with a weak D call TRBD2 (6 bases). Germline-derived CDR1 and CDR2 are SGHDT and YYEEEE. Deletions cut 1 base from V and 2 bases from J, with 11 bases between. This CDR3 is built from 15 residues. CDR3 nucleotides: TGTGCCAGCAGCTTGCTCGCGGGATACACAGATACGCAGTATTTT. This encodes CASSLLAGYTDTQYF.

By sample fraction, this clone is large. The rearrangement links TRBV6-4 to TRBJ2-3, with TRBD2 identical over 11 bases. The CDR3 is made up of 17 amino acids. J lost 4 bases, V lost 5 bases, and 11 bases had no gene match. From germline, CDR1 is MRHNA and CDR2 SNTAGT. The CDR3 region is CASSPATSGKGADTQYF. In DNA, the CDR3 is TGTGCCAGCAGTCCAGCGACTAGCGGGAAAGGGGCAGATACGCAGTATTTT.

This clone was detected only once. V gene TRBV19 combines with J gene TRBJ2-3, with D possibly matching TRBD1 (7 bases). The CDR3 extends over 14 amino acids. Trimming shortened V by 8 bases and J by 5 bases, and 17 bases separated the two germline ends. Germline CDR1 is LNHDA and CDR2 is SQIVND (reference sequence). The CDR3 sequence is CASSKDRRGDTQYF. The CDR3 nucleotides are TGTGCCAGTTCAAAGGACAGGAGGGGAGATACGCAGTATTTT.

This clone was recorded at least ten times. The chain joins TRBV10-3 to TRBJ2-5; TRBD1 agrees at 7 bases. V dropped 2 bases and J dropped 0; count of bases not matched to a gene: 15. Germline loops: CDR1 ENHRY, CDR2 SYGVKD. This CDR3 has 19 amino acids. CDR3 DNA sequence: TGTGCCATCAGTGAGACAACAGGGGCCGGGTCGCACGACCAAGAGACCCAGTACTTC. Translated, it gives CAISETTGAGSHDQETQYF.

The genes are TRBV5-1 and TRBJ2-3; TRBD2 matches at 12 bases. Trimming removed 3 bases from V and 2 bases from J; junction bases left unmatched: 4. Germline V gene sequence: CDR1 SGHRS, CDR2 YFSETQ. The CDR3 length is 16 residues. CDR3 sequence: CASSYGLAGYTDTQYF. The CDR3 region has the DNA TGCGCCAGCAGCTATGGACTAGCGGGGTACACAGATACGCAGTATTTT.

This clone showed up just a few times. V is TRBV7-9 and J is TRBJ2-7, with D unresolved. V was trimmed by 5 bases and J by 1 base, leaving 12 bases between them. This CDR3 is built from 14 residues. Germline V gene sequence: CDR1 SEHNR, CDR2 FQNEAQ (reference sequence). In DNA, the CDR3 is TGTGCCAGCAGCCCCCTCGATGGTTCCTACGAGCAGTACTTC. It encodes CASSPLDGSYEQYF.

The V call is TRBV28, the J call TRBJ2-5; tentative D call: TRBD2 (6 bases). The last part of the DNA fits TRBJ2-7 better; the J call may be wrong. Germline V lookup: CDR1 MDHEN, CDR2 SYDVKM. The CDR3 runs 16 residues. CDR3 residues: CASVGIRRDSYYEQYF. In nucleotides, the CDR3 is TGTGCCAGCGTGGGTATCCGGCGGGACTCCTACTACGAGCAGTACTTC.

The chain joins TRBV27 to TRBJ2-7, with D possibly matching TRBD1 (6 bases). The germline V gene has CDR1 MNHEY and CDR2 SMNVEV (reference sequence). The V end lost 10 bases, the J end lost 2 bases, and 15 bases lay between the germline ends. The length of the CDR3 is 13 residues. CDR3: CATRGSETYEQYF. The CDR3 bases are TGTGCCACCAGGGGCAGCGAGACCTACGAGCAGTACTTC.

There are a few counts of this clone. The gene calls are TRBV5-4 and TRBJ2-7, with D unresolved. CDR3 size: 15 residues. In germline, CDR1 is SGHNT, CDR2 YYREEE (reference sequence). V lost 4 bases, J lost 1 base, and 15 bases lay in between. The CDR3 reads CASSIPGSQSYEQYF. CDR3 nucleotide sequence: TGTGCCAGCAGCATTCCTGGGTCGCAATCCTACGAGCAGTACTTC.

The rearrangement links TRBV11-1 to TRBJ2-7; 7 bases align to TRBD1. Per germline, CDR1 SGHAT and CDR2 FQDESV (reference sequence). This CDR3 has 16 amino acids. Losses at the gene ends were 5 bases for V and 0 bases for J; bases not matched to a gene: 10. As DNA, the CDR3 is TGTGCCAGCAGCCCACAGGACAGGTCGAGCTCCTACGAGCAGTACTTC. Translated: CASSPQDRSSSYEQYF.

J is TRBJ2-7 and V is TRBV9, with D possibly matching TRBD2 (5 bases). V lost 0 bases and J 6 bases, leaving 10 bases between the germline ends. CDR1 and CDR2 (germline): SGDLS, YYNGEE. CDR3 length: 13 amino acids. The CDR3 region has the DNA TGTGCCAGCAGCGTAGCTTCGGGGTTCGAGCAGTACTTC. Protein sequence: CASSVASGFEQYF.

V usage is TRBV6-5 and J usage is TRBJ2-5, with D perhaps matching TRBD2 (6 bases). V dropped 5 bases and J dropped 5 bases, with 9 bases sitting between them. Germline V lookup: CDR1 MNHEY, CDR2 SVGAGI. The CDR3 loop spans 12 amino acids. CDR3 in DNA: TGTGCCAGCAGTGGGCTAGCGGAGACCCAGTACTTC. Protein sequence: CASSGLAETQYF.

V is TRBV28 and J is TRBJ2-5; D is possibly TRBD1 (5 bases). Trimming stripped 6 bases from V and 0 bases from J, with 11 bases between. The CDR3 runs to 14 residues. Germline values: CDR1 MDHEN, CDR2 SYDVKM. CDR3 in DNA: TGTGCCAGCAGCCGTAACAGGTACCAAGAGACCCAGTACTTC. Its translation: CASSRNRYQETQYF.